These 29 T cell receptor beta chains share one sample of origin, sequenced in a study of human T cells and chemical hapten exposure. Single cDNA molecules in the library carried unique molecular identifiers attached during preparation. Each CDR3 protein gets one entry after TCRdb re-called the reads with MiXCR. The sample consists of more than 100,000 distinct CDR3 sequences, about 7.7% of them appearing once. Extraction of total RNA was performed on unfractionated whole blood. What was sequenced was whole blood. The receptors derive from a human donor in good health. Some clones in this sample may be carry-over from other donors' samples.

On this clonotype itself: One end of the junction is discordant with germline, which a read error may explain. The gene calls are TRBV11-3 and TRBJ1-5; 9 bases line up with TRBD1. Germline assignment: CDR1 SGHNT and CDR2 YENEEA. CDR3 length: 20 residues. DNA of the CDR3: TGCGCCAGCAGCTTAAGAGAGGACCAGAGAGGACAGGGGTTAAATCAGCCCCAGCATTTT. It translates to CASSLREDQRGQGLNQPQHF.

The chain has TRBV7-8 and TRBJ1-2; the match to TRBD1 covers 10 bases. J lost 4 bases, V lost 5 bases, and 7 bases had no gene match. The V gene's germline CDR1 is SGHVS and CDR2 FQNEAQ. There are 15 residues in the CDR3. CDR3: CASSPGQGGAYGYTF. The CDR3 DNA sequence: TGTGCCAGCAGCCCCGGACAGGGGGGTGCCTATGGCTACACCTTC.

This clonotype was picked up many times. The rearrangement uses TRBV5-5 and TRBJ2-5; D might be TRBD1 (7 bases). Between the trimmed V and J ends, which lost 0 bases and 5 bases, there was a span of 20 bases. CDR3 length equals 17 residues. Germline V gene sequence: CDR1 SGHKS, CDR2 YYEKEE (reference sequence). The CDR3 region is CASSLVGGQTRGETQYF. The CDR3 nucleotides are TGTGCCAGCAGCTTGGTGGGGGGACAGACCCGCGGGGAGACCCAGTACTTC.

The rearrangement uses TRBV7-9 and TRBJ1-2; D unclear. Germline values: CDR1 SEHNR, CDR2 FQNEAQ (reference sequence). The CDR3 loop spans 13 amino acids. The V gene lost 7 bases and the J gene lost 6 bases, with 15 bases spanning the gap. The CDR3 here is CASTLRPSDGYTF. The CDR3 DNA reads TGTGCCAGCACTCTAAGACCTTCCGATGGCTACACCTTC.

This clonotype occurred many times. The chain has TRBV2 and TRBJ1-6, with a weak D call TRBD1 (6 bases). CDR3 length: 17 amino acids. Germline values: CDR1 SNHLY, CDR2 FYNNEI. Trimming cost V 3 bases and J 1 base, with 13 bases left between them. Here the CDR3 reads CASSDEGGGSYNSPLHF. In DNA, the CDR3 is TGTGCCAGCAGTGATGAGGGGGGGGGATCCTATAATTCACCCCTCCACTTT.

The CDR3 region has the DNA TGCAGCGTTGAAGATACTACGTCCTACGAGCAGTACTTC. Amino acids: CSVEDTTSYEQYF. The V call is TRBV29-1, the J call TRBJ2-7; unclear D gene. Germline CDR1 is SQVTM and CDR2 is ANQGSEA. Trimming removed 0 bases from V and 1 base from J, with 7 bases in between. This CDR3 has 13 amino acids.

This clonotype appeared a few times. The V call is TRBV3-1, the J call TRBJ2-1; D is unclear. Germline V gene lookup returns CDR1 LGHDT and CDR2 YNNKEL (reference sequence). The CDR3 length is 15 residues. The V gene lost 4 bases and the J gene lost 6 bases, with 16 bases spanning the gap. The DNA for the CDR3 is TGTGCCAGCAGCCGTCCCCTAAGTGCCTTCAATGAGCAGTTCTTC. Translating it yields CASSRPLSAFNEQFF.

This clonotype was counted a few times. This chain connects TRBV13 to TRBJ2-3, with a possible D match to TRBD1 (5 bases). Trimming shortened V by 1 base and J by 3 bases, and 11 bases separated the two germline ends. The CDR3 is made up of 15 amino acids. Looked up from germline, CDR1 is PRHDT and CDR2 is FYEKMQ (reference sequence). CDR3 coding DNA: TGTGCCAGCAGCTTAGTAGGGGTTTTAACAGATACGCAGTATTTT. This encodes CASSLVGVLTDTQYF.

This chain connects TRBV12-5 to TRBJ2-1, with TRBD2 matching 8 bases. The CDR3 has 15 amino acids. Germline V gene lookup returns CDR1 LGHNT and CDR2 FRNRAP. V lost 6 bases and J lost 3; bases outside the gene matches: 7. The CDR3 DNA reads as TGTGCTAGTGGCTTTAGCGGGACCGTCTACAATGAGCAGTTCTTC. Translation: CASGFSGTVYNEQFF.

The chain carries TRBV19 and TRBJ2-3, with TRBD2 identical over 10 bases. CDR1 and CDR2 from the germline V gene are LNHDA and SQIVND (reference sequence). With V trimmed by 3 bases and J by 3 bases, 6 bases remained unmatched. This CDR3 region has 16 residues. For the CDR3, the DNA is TGTGCCAGTAGTATCCTCTGGACTAGCGGAACAGATACGCAGTATTTT. Amino acid sequence: CASSILWTSGTDTQYF.

This clonotype was picked up a small number of times. This chain joins TRBV7-6 and TRBJ2-5, with 10 bases aligning to TRBD2. V gave up 6 bases and J gave up 5 bases; unmatched junction bases: 9. Germline CDR1 SGHVS, CDR2 FNYEAQ. CDR3 size: 15 residues. In DNA, the CDR3 is TGTGCCAGCAGGGATCGACTAGCGGGTTATGAGACCCAGTACTTC. It specifies CASRDRLAGYETQYF.

The chain is built from TRBV5-1 and TRBJ2-1; D is ambiguous. Trimming shortened V by 0 bases and J by 12 bases, and 7 bases separated the two germline ends. The germline CDR1 and CDR2 sequences are SGHRS and YFSETQ. The CDR3 loop spans 11 amino acids. This CDR3 is CASSLDVVQFF. The CDR3 DNA reads TGCGCCAGCAGCTTGGATGTAGTGCAGTTCTTC.

Only a few counts were recorded for this clonotype. The CDR3 DNA sequence: TGTGCCAGCAGCAAGACTAGCGGGGGGCAAAACAATGAGCAGTTCTTC. Its protein is CASSKTSGGQNNEQFF. The V gene is TRBV7-3, the J gene TRBJ2-1, with 13 positions matching TRBD2. The length of the CDR3 is 16 residues. CDR1 and CDR2 (germline): SGHTA, FQGTGA. V dropped 5 bases and J dropped 5; count of bases not matched to a gene: 6.

The chain has TRBV12-3 or TRBV12-4 and TRBJ1-2; 8 bases are a match to TRBD1. Trimming at V came to 5 bases and at J to 7 bases, leaving 9 bases not matched to a gene. This CDR3 contains 14 residues. The CDR3 sequence is CASSRQGNSAGYTF. The CDR3 DNA is TGTGCCAGCAGTCGACAGGGGAATTCAGCTGGCTACACCTTC.

The CDR3 coding sequence is TGTGCCAGCAGCTTAGCAGTGGACAGGTTATCCACCGGGGAGCTGTTTTTT. Protein sequence: CASSLAVDRLSTGELFF. The J gene is TRBJ2-2, the V gene TRBV7-6, with 7 bases aligning to TRBD1. Germline V gene sequence: CDR1 SGHVS, CDR2 FNYEAQ. The CDR3 has 17 amino acids. V shed 0 bases, J shed 4 bases, and the junction held 8 bases outside the gene matches.

The rearrangement links TRBV10-3 to TRBJ2-1, with 9 bases aligning to TRBD1. V shed 2 bases and J 6 bases; nucleotides not matched to a gene: 8. In germline, CDR1 is ENHRY, CDR2 SYGVKD. This CDR3 has 16 amino acids. This chain's CDR3 is CAISEAQGTGSNEQFF. The CDR3 nucleotides read TGTGCCATCAGTGAGGCCCAGGGGACAGGGTCCAATGAGCAGTTCTTC.

Many counts were recorded for this clonotype. V is TRBV7-2 and J is TRBJ2-3, with D unclear. This CDR3 spans 15 amino acids. Per germline, CDR1 SGHTA and CDR2 FQGNSA. Trimming pared 0 bases from V and 0 bases from J, leaving 7 bases between. CDR3: CASSLAVFSTDTQYF. CDR3 bases: TGTGCCAGCAGCTTAGCTGTGTTTAGCACAGATACGCAGTATTTT.

This clonotype was seen repeatedly, ten times or more. The rearrangement joins TRBV6-2 or TRBV6-3 to TRBJ2-5, with D uncertain. The CDR3 covers 9 residues. Germline lookup yields CDR1 MNHEY and CDR2 SVGEGT. V dropped 8 bases and J dropped 5 bases, with 3 bases sitting between them. CDR3: CASGETQYF. The CDR3 nucleotides are TGTGCCAGCGGGGAGACCCAGTACTTC.

This clonotype was seen at least ten times. V gene TRBV10-2 combines with J gene TRBJ1-6; 8 bases map to TRBD1. Germline V CDR1 and CDR2: WSHSY, SAAADI. The CDR3 spans 15 residues. V shed 3 bases and J 10 bases; nucleotides not matched to a gene: 8. CDR3 coding DNA: TGCGCCAGCAGTGAACCAGGGGGCTCTTTGTCACCCCTCCACTTT. As protein: CASSEPGGSLSPLHF.

This clonotype was counted only a few times. The CDR3 here is CASSFGTGGSYYGYTF. The CDR3 nucleotides read TGTGCCAGCAGCTTCGGGACAGGGGGCAGTTACTATGGCTACACCTTC. The rearrangement uses TRBV13 and TRBJ1-2; TRBD1 matches 12 bases. The CDR3 covers 16 residues. Germline trimming cut 3 bases from V and 3 bases from J; bases unmatched to any gene: 5. Germline CDR1 PRHDT, CDR2 FYEKMQ (reference sequence).

The chain links TRBV24-1 to TRBJ2-3; a weak D match, TRBD2 (7 bases). The CDR3 has 15 amino acids. The V and J ends lost 7 bases and 0 bases respectively, with 13 bases between them. Germline CDR1 and CDR2: KGHDR and SFDVKD. The CDR3 DNA follows: TGTGCCACCAGCGTCGGGGGGCTCAGCACAGATACGCAGTATTTT. Encoded protein: CATSVGGLSTDTQYF.

The J gene is TRBJ1-3, the V gene TRBV6-1, with D uncertain. V shed 6 bases and J shed 0 bases, with 9 bases lying between them. Germline V lookup: CDR1 MNHNS, CDR2 SASEGT. The CDR3 runs to 14 residues. The CDR3 DNA reads TGTGCCAGCAGGGCAGTTACCTCTGGAAACACCATATATTTT. Amino acids: CASRAVTSGNTIYF.

The chain combines TRBV20-1 with TRBJ2-7; 10 positions match TRBD2. V trimming: 1 base; J trimming: 2 bases; junction bases outside the gene matches: 8. Germline V gives CDR1 DFQATT, CDR2 SNEGSKA (reference sequence). There are 16 residues in the CDR3. The CDR3 region is CSARAPSGSGAYEQYF. In DNA form, the CDR3 reads TGCAGTGCTAGAGCACCTAGCGGGAGTGGGGCCTACGAGCAGTACTTC.

In its sample, this clonotype was seen once. The chain combines TRBV3-1 with TRBJ2-1; D is possibly TRBD1 or TRBD2 (5 bases each). The length of the CDR3 is 16 residues. V was cut by 2 bases and J by 4 bases, with 15 bases left in between. In germline, CDR1 is LGHDT, CDR2 YNNKEL (reference sequence). The CDR3 bases are TGTGCCAGCAGCCAACCCCGGGGCGAAAGTTACAATGAGCAGTTCTTC. Translated: CASSQPRGESYNEQFF.

The V gene is TRBV4-1, the J gene TRBJ2-1; D may be TRBD2 (5 bases). V dropped 0 bases and J dropped 10 bases, with 16 bases sitting between them. Germline CDR1 reads MGHRA; CDR2 reads YSYEKL. This CDR3 has 15 residues. Here the CDR3 reads CASSQDRTAVREQFF. DNA for the CDR3: TGCGCCAGCAGCCAAGATCGGACTGCCGTTCGGGAGCAGTTCTTC.

This clonotype has at least ten counts. The chain is built from TRBV6-2 or TRBV6-3 and TRBJ2-7, with D uncertain. The CDR3 extends over 13 amino acids. Trimming left V 3 bases short and J 3 bases short, with 9 bases between. Germline CDR1 and CDR2: MNHEY and SVGEGT. The CDR3 sequence is CASSYGQHYEQYF. The CDR3 region has the DNA TGTGCCAGCAGTTATGGGCAGCACTACGAGCAGTACTTC.

This clonotype was seen once. The chain combines TRBV5-5 with TRBJ2-3, with a tentative D call TRBD1 (6 bases). CDR3 length equals 15 residues. CDR1 SGHKS and CDR2 YYEKEE come from the germline V gene (reference sequence). V lost 2 bases to trimming and J lost 2 bases, with 12 bases between them. DNA for the CDR3: TGTGCCAGCAGCTTCGGGACACCCACCACAGATACGCAGTATTTT. Its translation: CASSFGTPTTDTQYF.

There are many counts of this clonotype. CDR3: CASSLGLAGGFYNEQFF. CDR3 sequence (DNA): TGTGCCAGCAGCTTAGGACTAGCGGGGGGGTTTTACAATGAGCAGTTCTTC. The chain combines TRBV7-3 with TRBJ2-1; 15 nucleotides line up with TRBD2. V gave up 2 bases and J gave up 4 bases; unmatched junction bases: 3. Germline values: CDR1 SGHTA, CDR2 FQGTGA. CDR3 length equals 17 residues.

The chain joins TRBV19 to TRBJ1-1; 7 nucleotides line up with TRBD1. V shed 7 bases, J shed 1 base, and the junction held 15 bases outside the gene matches. The CDR3 totals 17 residues. Germline loops: CDR1 LNHDA, CDR2 SQIVND (reference sequence). The CDR3, as DNA: TGTGCCAGTAAATTGGGACAGACCCGGAATCAGAACACTGAAGCTTTCTTT. It specifies CASKLGQTRNQNTEAFF.